This T cell receptor (beta chain) was obtained from a study of cytomegalovirus exposure and HLA in healthy donors. Study conclusions and caveats: Later analysis demonstrated an association between a missense DCLRE1C variant and TCR beta V- and J-gene trimming. Differences between HLA loci emerged in a later analysis of TCR association rates, with DRB1 most and HLA-C fewest. In presence/absence analyses, roughly uniform sequencing depth across donors was assumed.

The V gene lost 4 bases and the J gene lost 12 bases, with 16 bases spanning the gap. CDR1 and CDR2 (germline): SGDLS, YYNGEE. This CDR3 is built from 13 residues. As concerns this clone: What it recognizes is unknown.

The PCR contained 60 Vbeta and 13 Jbeta primers. Sequenced by immunoSEQ multiplex PCR; TCRdb stores in-frame clones only, minus some. Of some 150,000 clones listed, under 80% are singletons. At collection, donors were nominally healthy, but unrecorded immune exposures were probable. The genes are TRBV9 and TRBJ1-4, with a weak D call TRBD1 (5 bases). This clonotype was sampled from a man in his forties in good health and CMV-seronegative. Sequencing input: PBMCs. CDR3 bases: TGTGCCAGCAGCCCCCGAACGGGGGGAGAACTGTTTTTT. Amino acid sequence: CASSPRTGGELFF.